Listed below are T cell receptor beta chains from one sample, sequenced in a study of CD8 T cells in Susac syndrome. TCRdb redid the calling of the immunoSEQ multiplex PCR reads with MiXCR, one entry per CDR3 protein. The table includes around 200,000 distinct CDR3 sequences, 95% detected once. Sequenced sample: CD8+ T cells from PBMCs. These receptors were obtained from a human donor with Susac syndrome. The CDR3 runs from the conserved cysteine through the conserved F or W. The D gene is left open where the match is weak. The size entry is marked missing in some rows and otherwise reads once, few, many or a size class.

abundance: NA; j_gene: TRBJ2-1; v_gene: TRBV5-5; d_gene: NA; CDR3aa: CASSQEGGGNDNEQFF; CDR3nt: TGTGCCAGCAGCCAGGAAGGGGGGGGAAACGACAATGAGCAGTTCTTC
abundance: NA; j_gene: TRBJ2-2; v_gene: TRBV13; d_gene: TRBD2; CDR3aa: CASSDSSSGGFTGELFF; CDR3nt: TGTGCCAGCAGCGATTCCTCTAGCGGGGGGTTCACCGGGGAGCTGTTTTTT
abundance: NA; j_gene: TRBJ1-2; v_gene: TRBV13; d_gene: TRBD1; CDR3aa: CASSILSGTGGYGYTF; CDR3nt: TGTGCCAGCAGCATACTCTCCGGGACAGGGGGCTATGGCTACACCTTC
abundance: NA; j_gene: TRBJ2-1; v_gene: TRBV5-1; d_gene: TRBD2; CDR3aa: CASSPRLAGASNEQFF; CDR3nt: TGCGCCAGCAGCCCCCGGCTAGCGGGAGCCTCCAATGAGCAGTTCTTC
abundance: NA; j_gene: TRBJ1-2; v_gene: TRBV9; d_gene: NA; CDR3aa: CASSVGTGTNYGYTF; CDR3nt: TGTGCCAGCAGCGTAGGAACGGGGACTAACTATGGCTACACCTTC
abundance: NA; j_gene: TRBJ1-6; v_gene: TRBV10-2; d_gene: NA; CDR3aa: CASSESGYSPLHF; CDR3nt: TGCGCCAGCAGTGAGTCGGGTTATTCACCCCTCCACTTT
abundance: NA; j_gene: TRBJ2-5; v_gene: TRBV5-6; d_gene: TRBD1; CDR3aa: CASSLGGTGEEETQYF; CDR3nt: TGTGCCAGCAGCTTGGGGGGGACAGGGGAAGAAGAGACCCAGTACTTC
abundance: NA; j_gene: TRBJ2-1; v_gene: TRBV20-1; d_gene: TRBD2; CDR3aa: CSARKKGLAEYNEQFF; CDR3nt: TGCAGTGCTAGAAAAAAGGGACTAGCGGAGTACAATGAGCAGTTCTTC
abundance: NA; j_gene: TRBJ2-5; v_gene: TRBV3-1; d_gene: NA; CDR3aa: CASSQGPSPQETQYF; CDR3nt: TGTGCCAGCAGCCAAGGACCCTCACCGCAAGAGACCCAGTACTTC
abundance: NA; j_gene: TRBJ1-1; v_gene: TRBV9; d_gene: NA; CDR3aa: CASSASSGMNTEAFF; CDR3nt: TGTGCCAGCAGCGCCTCGAGTGGGATGAACACTGAAGCTTTCTTT
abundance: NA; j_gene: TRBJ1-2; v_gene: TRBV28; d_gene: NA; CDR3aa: CASSGRDYGYTF; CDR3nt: TGTGCCAGCAGTGGCAGGGACTATGGCTACACCTTC
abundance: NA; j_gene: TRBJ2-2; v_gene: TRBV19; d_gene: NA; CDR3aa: CASLTDRTGELFF; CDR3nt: TGTGCCAGTTTAACTGACAGAACCGGGGAGCTGTTTTTT
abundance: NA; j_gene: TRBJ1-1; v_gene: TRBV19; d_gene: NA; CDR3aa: CASTPASTGNTEAFF; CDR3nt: TGTGCCAGTACCCCGGCATCTACAGGGAACACTGAAGCTTTCTTT
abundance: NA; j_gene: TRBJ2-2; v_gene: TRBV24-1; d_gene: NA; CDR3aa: CATSDQDRDTGELFF; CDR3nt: TGTGCCACCAGTGACCAAGACAGAGACACCGGGGAGCTGTTTTTT
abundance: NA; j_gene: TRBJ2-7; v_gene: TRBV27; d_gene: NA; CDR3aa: CASRLSYEQYF; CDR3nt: TGTGCCAGCAGGCTGTCCTACGAGCAGTACTTC
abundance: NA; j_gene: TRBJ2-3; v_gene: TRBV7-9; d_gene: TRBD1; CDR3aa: CASSSRDSVTDTQYF; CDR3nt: TGTGCCAGCAGCTCCCGGGACAGTGTTACAGATACGCAGTATTTT
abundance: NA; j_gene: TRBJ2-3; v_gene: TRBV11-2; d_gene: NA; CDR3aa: CASSLEEGLTDTQYF; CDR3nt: TGTGCCAGCAGCTTAGAGGAGGGCCTCACAGATACGCAGTATTTT
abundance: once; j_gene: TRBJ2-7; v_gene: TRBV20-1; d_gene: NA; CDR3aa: CSASWDTTYEQYF; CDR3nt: TGCAGTGCTAGCTGGGACACGACCTACGAGCAGTACTTC
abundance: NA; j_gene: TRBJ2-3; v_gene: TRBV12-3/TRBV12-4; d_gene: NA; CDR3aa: CASRPPVTATDTQYF; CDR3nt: TGTGCCAGCAGGCCCCCCGTCACAGCCACAGATACGCAGTATTTT
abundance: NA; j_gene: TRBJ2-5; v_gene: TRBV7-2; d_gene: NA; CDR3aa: CASSLSFLEETQYF; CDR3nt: TGTGCCAGCAGCTTAAGCTTCTTAGAAGAGACCCAGTACTTC
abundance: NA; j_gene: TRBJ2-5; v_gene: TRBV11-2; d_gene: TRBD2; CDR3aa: CASSLVTGGQETQYF; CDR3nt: TGTGCCAGCAGCTTAGTAACGGGGGGCCAAGAGACCCAGTACTTC
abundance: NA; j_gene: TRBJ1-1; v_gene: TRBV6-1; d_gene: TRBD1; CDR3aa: CASGTGLNTEAFF; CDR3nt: TGTGCCAGCGGGACAGGTCTAAACACTGAAGCTTTCTTT
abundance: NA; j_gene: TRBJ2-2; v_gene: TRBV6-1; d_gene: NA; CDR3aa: CASSEGTGLKTGELFF; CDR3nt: TGTGCCAGCAGTGAAGGAACAGGCCTTAAGACCGGGGAGCTGTTTTTT
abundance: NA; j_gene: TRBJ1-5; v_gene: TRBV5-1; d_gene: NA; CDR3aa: CASSLGVGGSNQPQHF; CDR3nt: TGCGCCAGCAGCTTGGGGGTGGGGGGCAGCAATCAGCCCCAGCATTTT
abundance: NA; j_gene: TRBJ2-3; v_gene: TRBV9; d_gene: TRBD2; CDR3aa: CASSPLLGGGGTDTQYF; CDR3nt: TGTGCCAGCAGCCCCCTCCTCGGGGGGGGAGGCACAGATACGCAGTATTTT
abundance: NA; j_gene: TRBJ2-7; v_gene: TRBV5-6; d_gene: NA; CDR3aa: CASSLPLSYEQYF; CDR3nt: TGTGCCAGCAGCCTTCCGCTCTCCTACGAGCAGTACTTC
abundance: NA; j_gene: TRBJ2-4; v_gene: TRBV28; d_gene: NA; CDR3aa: CASSPLAKNIQYF; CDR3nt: TGTGCCAGCAGTCCGCTAGCCAAAAACATTCAGTACTTC
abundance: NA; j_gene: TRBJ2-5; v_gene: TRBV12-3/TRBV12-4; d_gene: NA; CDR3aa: CASSPPGMSYQETQYF; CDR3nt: TGTGCCAGCAGTCCTCCAGGGATGTCGTACCAAGAGACCCAGTACTTC
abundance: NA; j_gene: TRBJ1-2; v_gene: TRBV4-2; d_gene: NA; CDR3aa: CASSQGPQESFNYGYTF; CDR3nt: TGTGCCAGCAGCCAAGGACCCCAGGAAAGCTTTAACTATGGCTACACCTTC
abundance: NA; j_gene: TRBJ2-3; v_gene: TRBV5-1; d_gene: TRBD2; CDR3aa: CASSLALSGAAPDTQYF; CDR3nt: TGCGCCAGCAGCTTGGCGTTGAGCGGGGCGGCCCCAGATACGCAGTATTTT
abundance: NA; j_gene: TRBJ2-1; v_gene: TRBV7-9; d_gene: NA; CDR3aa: CASSPMLHNEQFF; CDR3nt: TGTGCCAGCAGCCCGATGCTACACAATGAGCAGTTCTTC
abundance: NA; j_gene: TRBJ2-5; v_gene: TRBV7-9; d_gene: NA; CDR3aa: CASSLEHREQETQYF; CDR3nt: TGTGCCAGCAGCTTAGAGCACAGGGAGCAAGAGACCCAGTACTTC
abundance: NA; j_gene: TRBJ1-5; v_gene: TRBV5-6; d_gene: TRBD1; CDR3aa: CASSLVRDREEYSNQPQHF; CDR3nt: TGTGCCAGCAGCTTGGTCCGGGACAGGGAAGAATATAGCAATCAGCCCCAGCATTTT
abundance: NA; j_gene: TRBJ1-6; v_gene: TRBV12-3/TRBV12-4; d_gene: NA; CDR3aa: CASSYISGGSPLHF; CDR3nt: TGTGCCAGCAGTTATATCAGTGGAGGGTCACCCCTCCACTTT
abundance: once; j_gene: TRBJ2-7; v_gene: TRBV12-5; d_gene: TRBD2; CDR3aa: CASGLVQLAGGFYEQYF; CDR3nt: TGTGCTAGTGGTTTGGTACAATTAGCGGGGGGCTTCTACGAGCAGTACTTC
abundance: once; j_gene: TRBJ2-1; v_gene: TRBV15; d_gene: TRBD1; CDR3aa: CATSRSGTGGPSYNEQFF; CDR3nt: TGTGCCACCAGCAGATCCGGAACAGGGGGCCCTTCCTACAATGAGCAGTTCTTC
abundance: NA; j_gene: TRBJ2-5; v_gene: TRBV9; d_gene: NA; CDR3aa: CASSVTTGSETQYF; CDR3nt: TGTGCCAGCAGCGTTACTACAGGGTCCGAGACCCAGTACTTC
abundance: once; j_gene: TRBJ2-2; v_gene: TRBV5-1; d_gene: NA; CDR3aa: CASSPDGLLTELFF; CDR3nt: TGCGCCAGCAGCCCGGACGGACTCCTCACGGAGCTGTTTTTT
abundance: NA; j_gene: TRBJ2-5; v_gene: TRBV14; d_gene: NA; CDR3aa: CASSQDSRRGETQYF; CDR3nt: TGTGCCAGCAGCCAAGATTCTAGGCGGGGAGAGACCCAGTACTTC
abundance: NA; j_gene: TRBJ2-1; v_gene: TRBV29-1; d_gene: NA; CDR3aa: CSVGQPSYNEQFF; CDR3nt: TGCAGCGTTGGACAGCCGAGTTACAATGAGCAGTTCTTC
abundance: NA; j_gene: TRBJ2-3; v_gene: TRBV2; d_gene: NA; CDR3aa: CASRETSSSTDTQYF; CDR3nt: TGTGCCAGCAGGGAAACCTCATCTAGCACAGATACGCAGTATTTT
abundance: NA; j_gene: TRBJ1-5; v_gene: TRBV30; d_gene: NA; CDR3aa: CAWRVGQLYQPQHF; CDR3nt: TGTGCCTGGAGGGTCGGACAGCTGTATCAGCCCCAGCATTTT
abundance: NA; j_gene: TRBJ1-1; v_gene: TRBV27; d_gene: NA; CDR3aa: CASFPEGEAFF; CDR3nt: TGTGCCAGTTTCCCTGAAGGTGAAGCTTTCTTT
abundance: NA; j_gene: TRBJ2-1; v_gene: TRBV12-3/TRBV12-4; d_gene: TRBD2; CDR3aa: CASSRLAGGPHEQFF; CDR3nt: TGTGCCAGCAGTCGACTAGCGGGAGGCCCCCATGAGCAGTTCTTC
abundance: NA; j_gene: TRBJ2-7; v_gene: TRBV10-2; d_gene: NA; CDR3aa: CASSAGQVEYF; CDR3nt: TGCGCCAGCAGTGCGGGACAAGTGGAGTACTTC
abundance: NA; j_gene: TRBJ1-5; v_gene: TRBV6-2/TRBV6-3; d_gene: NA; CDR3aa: CASSYSKPRSNQPQHF; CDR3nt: TGTGCCAGCAGTTACTCGAAGCCGAGAAGCAATCAGCCCCAGCATTTT
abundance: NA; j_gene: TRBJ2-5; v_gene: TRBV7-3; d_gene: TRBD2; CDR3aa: CASSLAGSGGETQYF; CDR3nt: TGTGCCAGCAGCCTCGCGGGCAGCGGGGGTGAGACCCAGTACTTC
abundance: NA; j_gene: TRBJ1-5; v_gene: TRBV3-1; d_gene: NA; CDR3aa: CASSQSGKGGQPQHF; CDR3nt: TGTGCCAGCAGCCAATCTGGGAAAGGCGGTCAGCCCCAGCATTTT
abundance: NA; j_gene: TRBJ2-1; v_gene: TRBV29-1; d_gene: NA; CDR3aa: CSVERGWEQFF; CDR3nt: TGCAGCGTTGAACGGGGTTGGGAGCAGTTCTTC
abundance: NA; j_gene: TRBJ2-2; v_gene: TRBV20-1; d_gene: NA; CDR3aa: CSARIGFVNTGELFF; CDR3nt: TGCAGTGCTAGAATTGGCTTTGTGAACACCGGGGAGCTGTTTTTT
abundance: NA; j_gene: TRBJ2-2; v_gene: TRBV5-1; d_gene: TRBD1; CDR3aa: CASSFITGGSTGELFF; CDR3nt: TGCGCCAGCAGCTTCATAACAGGGGGGAGCACCGGGGAGCTGTTTTTT
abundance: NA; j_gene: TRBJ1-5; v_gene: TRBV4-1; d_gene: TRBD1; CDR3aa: CASSQDGQGNQPQHF; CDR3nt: TGCGCCAGCAGCCAAGATGGACAGGGTAATCAGCCCCAGCATTTT
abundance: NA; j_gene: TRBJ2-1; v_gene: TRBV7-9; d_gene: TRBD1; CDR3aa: CASSSRGDRVSREQFF; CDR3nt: TGTGCCAGCAGCTCTCGGGGGGACAGGGTGTCGCGGGAGCAGTTCTTC
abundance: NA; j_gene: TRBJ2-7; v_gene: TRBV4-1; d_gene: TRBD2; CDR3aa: CASSQESGGTYEQYF; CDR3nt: TGCGCCAGCAGCCAAGAAAGCGGGGGAACCTACGAGCAGTACTTC